The 21 T cell receptor beta chains below come from one sample, sequenced in a study of control samples from healthy donors and cancer patients. Here immunoSEQ multiplex PCR was the method, and the copy in TCRdb shows in-frame clones only, minus some. This repertoire shows tens of thousands of clones, roughly 84% found once; its top ten account for under 50%. The sequencing sample was made of PBMCs. These receptors were obtained from a man aged 65 to 79 with lung cancer.

V is TRBV7-9 and J is TRBJ1-1, with D perhaps matching TRBD1 (5 bases). This CDR3 is built from 13 residues. Germline loops: CDR1 SEHNR, CDR2 FQNEAQ (reference sequence). Trimming removed 2 bases at V and 4 bases at J, with 8 bases between. In DNA form, the CDR3 reads TGTGCCAGCAGCTTAAGTGGGGGCACTGAAGCTTTCTTT. Its translation: CASSLSGGTEAFF.

The genes are TRBV6-5 and TRBJ1-4; 7 nucleotides agree with TRBD1. Germline V gene lookup returns CDR1 MNHEY and CDR2 SVGAGI. Trimming cost V 2 bases and J 4 bases; bases outside gene matches: 4. The CDR3 contains 15 residues. The CDR3 region has the DNA TGTGCCAGCAGTTACCGGACAGGTCTTAATGAAAAACTGTTTTTT. Its translation: CASSYRTGLNEKLFF.

This rearrangement joins TRBV10-2 to TRBJ2-1; D is unresolved. In germline, CDR1 is WSHSY, CDR2 SAAADI. Trimming took 1 base from V and 12 from J, leaving 10 bases between them. This CDR3 has 12 residues. CDR3 sequence reads: CASSELALSQFF. The CDR3 DNA sequence: TGCGCCAGCAGTGAGTTGGCCTTATCGCAGTTCTTC.

This chain uses TRBV18 with TRBJ1-4; no clear D. The CDR3 spans 17 residues. Trimming pared 6 bases from V and 8 bases from J, leaving 25 bases between. Germline CDR1 KGHSH, CDR2 LQKENI. The DNA of the CDR3 is TGTGCCAGCTCCCCAACGGTCGGGGTGCGGCCTGTGGAAAAACTGTTTTTT. This codes for CASSPTVGVRPVEKLFF.

CDR3 sequence: CASSLRLAGGSDTQYF. CDR3 DNA: TGTGCCAGCAGCTTACGACTAGCGGGGGGATCAGATACGCAGTATTTT. The chain couples TRBV11-2 to TRBJ2-3; 13 positions agree with TRBD2. The V and J ends lost 2 bases and 4 bases, in that order; junction bases with no gene match: 3. Germline CDR1 is SGHAT and CDR2 is FQNNGV. The CDR3 spans 16 residues.

This clone was seen once. This chain uses TRBV18 with TRBJ1-6; the D is unclear. The length of the CDR3 is 18 residues. Germline CDR1 and CDR2: KGHSH and LQKENI. The ends were cut back, 1 base at V and 0 bases at J, with 13 bases in the middle. The CDR3 DNA is TGTGCCAGCTCACCACGGATGCTGTCGAGCTCCTATAATTCACCCCTCCACTTT. This encodes CASSPRMLSSSYNSPLHF.

The V and J genes are TRBV6-6 and TRBJ2-1; D remains unclear. Per the germline V gene, CDR1 is MNHNY and CDR2 is SVGAGI (reference sequence). Trimming cost V 5 bases and J 7 bases, with 6 bases left between them. CDR3 length: 11 residues. The CDR3 DNA sequence: TGTGCCAGCAGTATGAGAAATGAGCAGTTCTTC. It codes for CASSMRNEQFF.

The gene calls are TRBV29-1 and TRBJ2-1, with no clear D. Trimming stripped 3 bases from V and 6 bases from J, with 12 bases between. The germline V gene has CDR1 SQVTM and CDR2 ANQGSEA. The CDR3 is 13 residues long. In nucleotides, the CDR3 is TGCAGCGTTGACGGCGGCAAAATCAATGAGCAGTTCTTC. Residues: CSVDGGKINEQFF.

The chain links TRBV7-2 to TRBJ2-1; tentative D call: TRBD1 (5 bases). Between the trimmed V and J ends, which lost 5 bases and 4 bases, there was a span of 12 bases. Germline V gives CDR1 SGHTA, CDR2 FQGNSA. CDR3 length: 14 residues. The CDR3 region is CASSIHQGYNEQFF. CDR3 sequence (DNA): TGTGCCAGCAGCATCCATCAGGGTTACAATGAGCAGTTCTTC.

The gene calls are TRBV4-3 and TRBJ2-4; 7 nucleotides align to TRBD2. V trimming: 3 bases; J trimming: 8 bases; junction bases outside the gene matches: 10. The CDR3 is 15 amino acids. Germline assignment: CDR1 LGHNA and CDR2 YSLEER. CDR3 residues: CASSHLRGVGDIQYF. The CDR3 DNA is TGCGCCAGCAGCCACCTCCGGGGGGTGGGAGACATTCAGTACTTC.

The chain uses TRBV9 and TRBJ1-1; D call uncertain. The V end was cut by 0 bases, the J end by 2 bases, with 5 bases between. The CDR3 contains 13 residues. From germline, CDR1 is SGDLS and CDR2 YYNGEE. The CDR3 loop is CASSVGRNTEAFF. CDR3 coding DNA: TGTGCCAGCAGCGTAGGTCGTAACACTGAAGCTTTCTTT.

The chain links TRBV18 to TRBJ1-4, with a possible D match to TRBD1 (6 bases). Germline CDR1 and CDR2: KGHSH and LQKENI. The CDR3 has 15 residues. Trimming shortened V by 6 bases and J by 0 bases, and 11 bases separated the two germline ends. CDR3 in DNA: TGTGCCAGCTCCTCCCGACAGGCAACTAATGAAAAACTGTTTTTT. Residues: CASSSRQATNEKLFF. Complete variable domain (other parts from reference TRBV18 and TRBJ1-4): NAGVMQNPRHLVRRRGQEARLRCSPMKGHSHVYWYRQLPEEGLKFMVYLQKENIIDESGMPKERFSAEFPKEGPSILRIQQVVRGDSAAYFCASSSRQATNEKLFFGSGTQLSVL.

The V and J genes are TRBV10-1 and TRBJ1-1; TRBD1 aligns across 9 bases. The V segment lost 6 bases and the J segment 5 bases; nucleotides outside the gene matches: 10. Germline V gene lookup returns CDR1 WNHNN and CDR2 SYGVQD (reference sequence). This CDR3 comprises 15 residues. CDR3 amino acids: CASSEGQGPSTEAFF. The CDR3 nucleotides read TGCGCCAGCAGCGAGGGACAGGGCCCTTCAACTGAAGCTTTCTTT.

This clone was seen a few times. This chain links TRBV30 with TRBJ1-4; 9 bases fit TRBD1. V was clipped by 3 bases and J by 8 bases; unmatched bases: 13. Germline loops: CDR1 GTSNPN, CDR2 SVGIG (reference sequence). The CDR3 covers 16 residues. CDR3: CAWSLDTGGKNEKLFF. The CDR3 DNA reads TGTGCCTGGAGCCTCGATACAGGGGGCAAAAACGAAAAACTGTTTTTT.

This clone was seen more than once but under ten times. The rearrangement uses TRBV5-4 and TRBJ2-7; 7 bases are shared with TRBD1. The germline CDR1 and CDR2 sequences are SGHNT and YYREEE (reference sequence). V was pared by 2 bases and J by 4 bases, with 0 bases of the junction left unmatched. CDR3 length: 12 amino acids. The CDR3 sequence is CASSFRGYEQYF. The CDR3 bases are TGTGCCAGCAGCTTCAGGGGGTACGAGCAGTACTTC.

The genes are TRBV18 and TRBJ2-7, with D perhaps TRBD1 (6 bases). Germline V lookup: CDR1 KGHSH, CDR2 LQKENI. CDR3 length: 14 amino acids. The germline V and J ends were trimmed by 3 bases and 0 bases, with 9 bases remaining between them. CDR3 DNA sequence: TGTGCCAGCTCACCGATGGACAGCTCCTACGAGCAGTACTTC. Translating gives CASSPMDSSYEQYF.

This chain connects TRBV29-1 to TRBJ1-1, with TRBD1 matching over 8 bases. The CDR3 loop spans 13 amino acids. The trim removed 1 base at V and 5 bases at J, leaving 3 bases unmatched. Germline V gene data show CDR1 as SQVTM and CDR2 as ANQGSEA. In nucleotides, the CDR3 is TGCAGCGTTGAAGCACAGGGGGGGACTGAAGCTTTCTTT. It translates to CSVEAQGGTEAFF.

The V call is TRBV9, the J call TRBJ1-2; TRBD1 might be the D (6 bases). Per germline, CDR1 SGDLS and CDR2 YYNGEE. The V end was cut by 0 bases, the J end by 6 bases, with 12 bases between. This CDR3 is 14 amino acids long. CDR3 region: CASSVGGYRDGYTF. The CDR3 DNA reads as TGTGCCAGCAGCGTAGGAGGGTACAGGGATGGCTACACCTTC. The full variable domain, completed using reference TRBV9 and TRBJ1-2, is DSGVTQTPKHLITATGQRVTLRCSPRSGDLSVYWYQQSLDQGLQFLIQYYNGEERAKGNILERFSAQQFPDLHSELNLSSLELGDSALYFCASSVGGYRDGYTFGSGTRLTVV.

V usage is TRBV27 and J usage is TRBJ1-2, with TRBD1 as a possible D gene (6 bases). V lost 5 bases and J lost 2, with 15 bases in between. The germline V gene encodes CDR1 MNHEY and CDR2 SMNVEV (reference sequence). CDR3 length: 15 residues. CDR3 loop: CASSTSQGGNYGYTF. The DNA of the CDR3 is TGTGCCAGCAGTACATCACAGGGCGGAAACTATGGCTACACCTTC.

This clone was recorded a few times. V is TRBV20-1 and J is TRBJ2-3; TRBD2 matches 10 bases. Germline-derived CDR1 and CDR2 are DFQATT and SNEGSKA (reference sequence). This CDR3 has 11 residues. CDR3 region: CRVAGGDTQYF. In nucleotides, the CDR3 is TGCAGAGTAGCGGGGGGAGATACGCAGTATTTT.

Notes on this clone: Other DNA sequences in this specimen translate into the identical CDR3. The chain recombines TRBV9 with TRBJ2-3; D gene ambiguous. V was cut by 2 bases and J by 1 base, with 5 bases left in between. Germline V CDR1 and CDR2: SGDLS, YYNGEE. The CDR3 contains 13 residues. The DNA of the CDR3 is TGTGCCAGCAGCGTCCCCGGCACAGATACGCAGTATTTT. Encoded protein: CASSVPGTDTQYF.